This TCR beta chain comes out of a study of monozygotic twins with inflammatory bowel disease. Study-wide findings and caveats: Varied immunosuppressive treatments among patients may have increased repertoire variability. No repertoire similarity difference was seen between concordant and discordant twins; power was possibly limited.

This CDR3 has 15 amino acids. CDR1 SGHNT and CDR2 YENEEA come from the germline V gene. A remark on this clonotype: As yet, its antigen is unknown.

The TCR libraries each used total RNA (roughly 4,000 ng per library). TCRdb reprocessed the 5' RACE reads; each CDR3 protein has one entry and no DNA is given. This sample's clone table lists over 120,000 distinct CDR3 sequences. The sequence derives from a human donor with ulcerative colitis or Crohn's disease, or a healthy co-twin of an affected twin (not recorded which). V usage is TRBV11-3 and J usage is TRBJ2-5; absent DNA, TCRdb's TRBD2 call cannot be checked. Sequenced sample: blood. The chain's CDR3 is CASSPGTSVQETQYF.